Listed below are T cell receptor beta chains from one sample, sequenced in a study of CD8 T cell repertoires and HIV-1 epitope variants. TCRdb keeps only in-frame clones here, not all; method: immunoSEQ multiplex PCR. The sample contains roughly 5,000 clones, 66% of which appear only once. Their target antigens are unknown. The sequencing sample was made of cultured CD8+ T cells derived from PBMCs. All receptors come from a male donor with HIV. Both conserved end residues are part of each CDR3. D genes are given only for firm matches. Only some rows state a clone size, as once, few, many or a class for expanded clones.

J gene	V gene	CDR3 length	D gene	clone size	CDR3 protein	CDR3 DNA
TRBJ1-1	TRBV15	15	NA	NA	CATSREQGYDTEAFF	TGTGCCACCAGCAGAGAGCAGGGCTATGACACTGAAGCTTTCTTT
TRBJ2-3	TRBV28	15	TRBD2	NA	CASSLAGGPGDTQYF	TGTGCCAGCAGTCTAGCGGGAGGGCCGGGGGATACGCAGTATTTT
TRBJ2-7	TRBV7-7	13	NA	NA	CASSPGLTYEQYF	TGTGCCAGCAGCCCCGGGCTGACCTACGAGCAGTACTTC
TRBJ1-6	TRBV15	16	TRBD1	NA	CATSWSRDRDGSPLHF	TGTGCCACCAGCTGGTCCCGGGACAGGGACGGTTCACCCCTCCACTTT
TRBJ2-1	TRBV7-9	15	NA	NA	CASSLSDLSYNEQFF	TGTGCCAGCAGCTTGAGCGATCTCTCCTACAATGAGCAGTTCTTC
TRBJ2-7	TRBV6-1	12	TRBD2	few	CARWTGGYEQYF	TGTGCCAGATGGACCGGGGGGTACGAGCAGTACTTC
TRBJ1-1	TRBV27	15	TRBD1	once	CASSLSGTGNTEAFF	TGTGCCAGCAGTTTATCGGGGACAGGGAACACTGAAGCTTTCTTT
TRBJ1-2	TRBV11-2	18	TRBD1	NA	CASSSTFGTAFLNYGYTF	TGTGCCAGCAGCTCTACTTTTGGGACAGCCTTTCTAAACTATGGCTACACCTTC
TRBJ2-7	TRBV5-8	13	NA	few	CASSLEGSYEQYF	TGTGCCAGCAGCTTGGAGGGTTCCTACGAGCAGTACTTC
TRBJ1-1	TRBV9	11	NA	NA	CASRRGTEAFF	TGTGCCAGCCGGAGGGGGACTGAAGCTTTCTTT
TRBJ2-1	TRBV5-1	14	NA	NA	CASSFGGSYNEQFF	TGCGCCAGCAGCTTCGGGGGATCCTACAATGAGCAGTTCTTC
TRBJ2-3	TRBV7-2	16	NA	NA	CASSSEAILLTDTQYF	TGTGCCAGCAGCTCAGAGGCTATCCTCCTGACAGATACGCAGTATTTT
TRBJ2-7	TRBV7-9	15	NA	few	CASSLGPDRSYEQYF	TGTGCCAGCAGCTTAGGCCCGGACCGCTCCTACGAGCAGTACTTC
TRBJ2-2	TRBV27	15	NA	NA	CASSWESANTGELFF	TGTGCCAGCAGTTGGGAGAGCGCGAACACCGGGGAGCTGTTTTTT
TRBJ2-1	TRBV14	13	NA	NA	CASSTWDINEQFF	TGTGCCAGCAGCACCTGGGACATAAATGAGCAGTTCTTC
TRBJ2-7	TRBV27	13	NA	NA	CASSLSRVWEQYF	TGTGCCAGCAGTTTATCGAGGGTTTGGGAGCAGTACTTC
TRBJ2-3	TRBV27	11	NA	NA	CASSFADTQYF	TGTGCCAGCAGTTTTGCAGATACGCAGTATTTT
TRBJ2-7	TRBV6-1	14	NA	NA	CASSDQGSSYEQYF	TGTGCCAGCAGTGATCAGGGAAGCTCCTACGAGCAGTACTTC
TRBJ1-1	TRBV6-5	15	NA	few	CASSFSTDGAFGAFF	TGTGCCAGCAGTTTTTCCACGGACGGGGCCTTTGGAGCTTTCTTT
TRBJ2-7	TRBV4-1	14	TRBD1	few	CASSQGAGGYEQYF	TGCGCCAGCAGCCAAGGAGCAGGGGGCTACGAGCAGTACTTC
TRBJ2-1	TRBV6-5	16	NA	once	CASSYGLGRGDNEQFF	TGTGCCAGCAGTTACGGGTTGGGCAGGGGAGACAATGAGCAGTTCTTC
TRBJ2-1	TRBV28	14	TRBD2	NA	CASSSGLAGDEQFF	TGTGCCAGCAGTTCGGGACTAGCGGGGGATGAGCAGTTCTTC
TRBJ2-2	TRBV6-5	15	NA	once	CASSYGQVDTGELFF	TGTGCCAGCAGTTACGGGCAGGTCGACACCGGGGAGCTGTTTTTT
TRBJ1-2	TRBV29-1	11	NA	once	CSARLPSTDTF	TGCAGCGCGCGACTGCCGAGTACGGACACCTTC
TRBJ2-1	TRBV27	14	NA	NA	CASSPRGSYNEQFF	TGTGCCAGCAGTCCCCGGGGCTCCTACAATGAGCAGTTCTTC
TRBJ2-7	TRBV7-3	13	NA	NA	CASSSYQGGEQYF	TGTGCCAGCAGCTCCTATCAAGGCGGCGAGCAGTACTTC
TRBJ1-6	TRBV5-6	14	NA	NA	CASSLWEEDSPLHF	TGTGCCAGCAGCTTATGGGAGGAGGATTCACCCCTCCACTTT
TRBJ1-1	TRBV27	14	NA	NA	CASSPSNTYTEAFF	TGTGCCAGCAGCCCCTCCAACACTTACACTGAAGCTTTCTTT
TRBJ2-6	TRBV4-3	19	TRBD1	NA	CASSQDRQGAYSGANVLTF	TGCGCCAGCAGCCAAGATCGGCAGGGGGCTTATTCTGGGGCCAACGTCCTGACTTTC